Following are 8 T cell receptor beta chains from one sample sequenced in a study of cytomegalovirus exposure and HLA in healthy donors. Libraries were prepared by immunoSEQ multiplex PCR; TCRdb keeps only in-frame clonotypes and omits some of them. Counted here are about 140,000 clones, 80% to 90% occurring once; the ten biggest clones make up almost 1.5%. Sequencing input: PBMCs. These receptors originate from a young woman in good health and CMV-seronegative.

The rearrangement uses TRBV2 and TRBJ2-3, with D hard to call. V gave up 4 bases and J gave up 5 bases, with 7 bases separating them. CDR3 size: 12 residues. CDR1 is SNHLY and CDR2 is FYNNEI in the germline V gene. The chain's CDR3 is CASSVLRDTQYF. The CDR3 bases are TGTGCCAGCAGTGTATTGCGAGATACGCAGTATTTT.

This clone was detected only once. CDR3 loop: CASSSSRGASTDTQYF. CDR3 nucleotides: TGTGCCAGCAGCTCCTCTCGCGGGGCTAGCACAGATACGCAGTATTTT. The rearrangement joins TRBV9 to TRBJ2-3; weak D call: TRBD2 (6 bases). This CDR3 comprises 16 residues. Trimming cost V 4 bases and J 0 bases, with 15 bases left between them. Germline CDR1 is SGDLS and CDR2 is YYNGEE.

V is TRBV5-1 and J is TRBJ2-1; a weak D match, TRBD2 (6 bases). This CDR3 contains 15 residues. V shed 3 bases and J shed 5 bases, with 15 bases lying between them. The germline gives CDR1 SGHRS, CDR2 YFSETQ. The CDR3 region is CASSSGTPGNNEQFF. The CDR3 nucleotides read TGCGCCAGCAGCTCCGGGACTCCAGGGAACAATGAGCAGTTCTTC.

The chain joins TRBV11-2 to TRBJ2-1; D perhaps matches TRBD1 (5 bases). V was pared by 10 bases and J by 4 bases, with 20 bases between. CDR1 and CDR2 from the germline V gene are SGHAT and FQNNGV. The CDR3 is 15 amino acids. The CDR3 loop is CATYPWGGRYNEQFF. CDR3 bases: TGTGCCACCTATCCTTGGGGCGGACGGTACAATGAGCAGTTCTTC.

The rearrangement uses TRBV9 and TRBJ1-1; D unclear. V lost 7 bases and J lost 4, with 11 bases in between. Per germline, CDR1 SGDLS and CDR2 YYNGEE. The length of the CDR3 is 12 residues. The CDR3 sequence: CASSYTGTEAFF. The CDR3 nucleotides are TGTGCCAGCTCCTACACGGGCACTGAAGCTTTCTTT.

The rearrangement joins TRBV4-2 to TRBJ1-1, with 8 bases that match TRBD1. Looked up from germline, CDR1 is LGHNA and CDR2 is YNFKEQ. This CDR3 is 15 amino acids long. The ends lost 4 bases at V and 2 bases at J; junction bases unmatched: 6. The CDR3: CASSRIGQGNTEAFF. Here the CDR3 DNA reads TGTGCCAGCAGCCGGATCGGACAGGGCAACACTGAAGCTTTCTTT.

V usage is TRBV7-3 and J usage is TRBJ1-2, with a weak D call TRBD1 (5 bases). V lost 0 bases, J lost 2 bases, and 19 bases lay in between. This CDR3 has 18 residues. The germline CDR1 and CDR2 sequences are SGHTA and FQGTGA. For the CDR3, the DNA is TGTGCCAGCAGCTTAACTTCGGGGGGTACTCGCCGAAACTATGGCTACACCTTC. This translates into CASSLTSGGTRRNYGYTF.

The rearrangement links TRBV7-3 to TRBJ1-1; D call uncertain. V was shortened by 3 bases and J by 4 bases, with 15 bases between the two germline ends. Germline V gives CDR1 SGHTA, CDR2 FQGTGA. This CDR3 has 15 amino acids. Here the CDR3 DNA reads TGTGCCAGCAGCTTGCTTACTTCTGTCGGCACTGAAGCTTTCTTT. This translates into CASSLLTSVGTEAFF.